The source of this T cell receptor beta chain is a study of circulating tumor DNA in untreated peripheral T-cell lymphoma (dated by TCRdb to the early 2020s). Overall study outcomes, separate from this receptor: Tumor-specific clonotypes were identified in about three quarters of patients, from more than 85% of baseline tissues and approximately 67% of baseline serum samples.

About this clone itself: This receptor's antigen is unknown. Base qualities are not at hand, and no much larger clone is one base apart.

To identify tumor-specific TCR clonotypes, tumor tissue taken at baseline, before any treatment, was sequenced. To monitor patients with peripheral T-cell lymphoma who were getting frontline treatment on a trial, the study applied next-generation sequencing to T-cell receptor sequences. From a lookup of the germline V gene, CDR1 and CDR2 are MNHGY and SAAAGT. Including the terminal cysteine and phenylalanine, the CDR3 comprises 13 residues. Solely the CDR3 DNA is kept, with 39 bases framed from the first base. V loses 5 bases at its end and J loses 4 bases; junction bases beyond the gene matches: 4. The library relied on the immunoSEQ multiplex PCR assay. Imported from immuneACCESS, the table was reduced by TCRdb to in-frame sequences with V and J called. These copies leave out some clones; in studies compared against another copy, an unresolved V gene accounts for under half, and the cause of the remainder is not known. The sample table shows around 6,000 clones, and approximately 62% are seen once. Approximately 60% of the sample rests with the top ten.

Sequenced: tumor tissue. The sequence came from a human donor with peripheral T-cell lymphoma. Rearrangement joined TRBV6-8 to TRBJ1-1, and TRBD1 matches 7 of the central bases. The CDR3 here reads CASSRTGVTEAFF. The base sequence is TGTGCCAGCAGTCGAACAGGGGTCACTGAAGCTTTCTTT.